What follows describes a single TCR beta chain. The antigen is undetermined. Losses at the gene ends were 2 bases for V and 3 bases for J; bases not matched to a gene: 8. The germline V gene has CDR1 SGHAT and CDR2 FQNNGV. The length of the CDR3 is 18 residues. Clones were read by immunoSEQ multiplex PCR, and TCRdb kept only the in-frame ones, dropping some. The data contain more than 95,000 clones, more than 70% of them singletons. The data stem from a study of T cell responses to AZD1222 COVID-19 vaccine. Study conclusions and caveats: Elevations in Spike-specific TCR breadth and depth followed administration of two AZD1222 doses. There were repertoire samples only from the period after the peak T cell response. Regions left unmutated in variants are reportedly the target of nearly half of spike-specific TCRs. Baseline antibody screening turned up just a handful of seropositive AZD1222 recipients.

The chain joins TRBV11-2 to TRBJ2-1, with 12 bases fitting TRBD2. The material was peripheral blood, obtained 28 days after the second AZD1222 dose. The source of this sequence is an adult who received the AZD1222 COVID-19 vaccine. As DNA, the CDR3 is TGTGCCAGCAGCTTACGACTAGCGGGAGCCATGGACTACAATGAGCAGTTCTTC. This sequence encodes CASSLRLAGAMDYNEQFF.